The clone carrying this TCR beta chain came up once. Its cognate antigen is unknown. Brentuximab vedotin exposure varied among the patients, all of whom had relapsed after autologous stem cell transplantation. The germline V gene encodes CDR1 SGDLS and CDR2 YYNGEE. The CDR3 spans 17 residues. The trim removed 1 base at V and 0 bases at J, leaving 8 bases unmatched. This entry is derived from a study of PD-1 blockade in classical Hodgkin lymphoma. This table comes from immunoSEQ multiplex PCR, and its TCRdb copy is limited to in-frame clones, with some not included. This table has 11,000 to 15,000 clones, 65% to 85% appearing once. Study-level points and caveats: Lower baseline TCR diversity marked trial partial responders and progressors. Exclusion applied to patients who initiated nivolumab less than 1 year following ASCT. Healthy donors were reported to have higher baseline TCR diversity than newly diagnosed patients.

The J gene is TRBJ2-3, the V gene TRBV9; 7 nucleotides agree with TRBD2. This material consisted of peripheral blood mononuclear cells (PBMCs), taken before the second cycle of nivolumab. The TCR sequence derives from a human donor with classical Hodgkin lymphoma. The CDR3 spells CASSVTWGGDSTDTQYF. CDR3 sequence (DNA): TGTGCCAGCAGCGTAACATGGGGGGGAGATAGCACAGATACGCAGTATTTT.